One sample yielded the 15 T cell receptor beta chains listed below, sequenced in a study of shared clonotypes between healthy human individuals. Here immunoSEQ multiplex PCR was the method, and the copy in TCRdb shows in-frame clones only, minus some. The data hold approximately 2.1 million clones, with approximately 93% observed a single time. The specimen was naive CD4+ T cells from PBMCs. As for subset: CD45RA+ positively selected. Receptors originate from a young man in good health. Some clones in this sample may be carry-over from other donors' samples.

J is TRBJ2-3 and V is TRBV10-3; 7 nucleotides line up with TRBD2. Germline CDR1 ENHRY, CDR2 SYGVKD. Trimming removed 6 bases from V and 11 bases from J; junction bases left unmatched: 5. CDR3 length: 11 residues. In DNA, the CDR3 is TGTGCCATCAGCGGACTAGAGGAGCAGTATTTT. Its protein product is CAISGLEEQYF.

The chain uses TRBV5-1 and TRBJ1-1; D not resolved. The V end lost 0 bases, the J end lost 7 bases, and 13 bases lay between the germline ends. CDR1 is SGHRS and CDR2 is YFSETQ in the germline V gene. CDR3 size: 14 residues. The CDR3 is CASSLALRVSEAFF. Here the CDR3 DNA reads TGCGCCAGCAGCTTGGCCTTGAGGGTCAGTGAAGCTTTCTTT.

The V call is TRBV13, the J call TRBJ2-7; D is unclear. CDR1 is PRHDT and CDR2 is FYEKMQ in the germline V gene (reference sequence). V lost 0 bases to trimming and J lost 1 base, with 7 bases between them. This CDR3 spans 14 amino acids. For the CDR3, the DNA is TGTGCCAGCAGCTTAGGCGGAAGATCCTACGAGCAGTACTTC. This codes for CASSLGGRSYEQYF.

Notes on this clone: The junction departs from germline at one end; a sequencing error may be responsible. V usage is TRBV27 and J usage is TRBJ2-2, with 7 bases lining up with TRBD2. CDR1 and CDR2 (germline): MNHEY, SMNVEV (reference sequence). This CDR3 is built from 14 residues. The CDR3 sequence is CASMKREPTGELFF. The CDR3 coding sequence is TGTGCAAGCATGAAGCGGGAACCCACCGGGGAGCTGTTTTTT.

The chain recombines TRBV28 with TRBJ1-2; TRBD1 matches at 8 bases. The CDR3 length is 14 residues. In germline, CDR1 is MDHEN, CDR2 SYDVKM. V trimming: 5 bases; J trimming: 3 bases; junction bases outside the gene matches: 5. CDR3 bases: TGTGCCAGCAGTGGGCCAGGGGGCGACTATGGCTACACCTTC. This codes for CASSGPGGDYGYTF.

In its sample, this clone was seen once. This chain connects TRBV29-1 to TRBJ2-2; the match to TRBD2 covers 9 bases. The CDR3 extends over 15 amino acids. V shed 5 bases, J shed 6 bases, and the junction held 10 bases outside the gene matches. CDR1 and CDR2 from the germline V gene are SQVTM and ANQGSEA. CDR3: CSVQRSGRFPGELFF. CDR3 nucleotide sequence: TGCAGCGTTCAAAGAAGCGGGAGGTTTCCCGGGGAGCTGTTTTTT.

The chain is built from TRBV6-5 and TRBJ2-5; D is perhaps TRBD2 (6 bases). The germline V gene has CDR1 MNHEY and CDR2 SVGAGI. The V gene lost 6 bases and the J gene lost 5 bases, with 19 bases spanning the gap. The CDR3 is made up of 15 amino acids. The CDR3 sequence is CASRPGPSRGETQYF. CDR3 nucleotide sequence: TGTGCCAGCAGACCCGGGCCTTCCCGGGGGGAGACCCAGTACTTC.

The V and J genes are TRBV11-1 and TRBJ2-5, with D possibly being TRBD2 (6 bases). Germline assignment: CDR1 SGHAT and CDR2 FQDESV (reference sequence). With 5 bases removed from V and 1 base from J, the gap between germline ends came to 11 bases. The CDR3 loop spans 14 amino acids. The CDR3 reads CASSPGRAQETQYF. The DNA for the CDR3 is TGTGCCAGCAGCCCCGGGAGAGCCCAAGAGACCCAGTACTTC.

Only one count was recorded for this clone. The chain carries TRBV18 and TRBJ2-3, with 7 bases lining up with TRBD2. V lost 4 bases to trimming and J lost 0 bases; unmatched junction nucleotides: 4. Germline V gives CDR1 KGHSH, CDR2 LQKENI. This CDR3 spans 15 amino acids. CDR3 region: CASSRLAVSTDTQYF. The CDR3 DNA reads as TGTGCCAGCTCACGTCTAGCGGTTAGCACAGATACGCAGTATTTT.

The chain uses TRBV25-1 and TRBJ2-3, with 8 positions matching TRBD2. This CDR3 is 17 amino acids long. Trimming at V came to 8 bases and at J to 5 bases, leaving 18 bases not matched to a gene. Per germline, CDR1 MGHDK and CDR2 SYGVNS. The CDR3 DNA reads TGTGCCAGCGACGCGTTACAGGAGCGGGAGTTCGTAGATACGCAGTATTTT. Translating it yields CASDALQEREFVDTQYF.

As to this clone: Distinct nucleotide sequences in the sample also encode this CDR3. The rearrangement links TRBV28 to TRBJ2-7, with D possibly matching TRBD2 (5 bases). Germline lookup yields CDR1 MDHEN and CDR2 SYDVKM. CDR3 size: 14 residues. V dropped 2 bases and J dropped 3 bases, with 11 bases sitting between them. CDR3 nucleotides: TGTGCCAGCAGTTTAACGGGAACATTCTACGAGCAGTACTTC. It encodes CASSLTGTFYEQYF.

The CDR3 DNA follows: TGTGCCTTTTCGGAACCGGGGGGCTACACCTTC. This gives the protein CAFSEPGGYTF. The gene calls are TRBV30 and TRBJ1-2; no clear D gene. V was cut by 7 bases and J by 8 bases, with 14 bases left in between. Germline V CDR1 and CDR2: GTSNPN, SVGIG (reference sequence). The CDR3 spans 11 residues.

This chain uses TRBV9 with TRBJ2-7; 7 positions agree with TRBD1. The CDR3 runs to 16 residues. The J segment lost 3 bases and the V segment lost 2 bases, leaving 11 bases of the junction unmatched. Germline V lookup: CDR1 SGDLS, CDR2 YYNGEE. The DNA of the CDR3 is TGTGCCAGCAGCGTTTCCGGACAGGCGCCGATCTACGAGCAGTACTTC. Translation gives CASSVSGQAPIYEQYF. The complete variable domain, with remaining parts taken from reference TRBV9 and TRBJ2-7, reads DSGVTQTPKHLITATGQRVTLRCSPRSGDLSVYWYQQSLDQGLQFLIQYYNGEERAKGNILERFSAQQFPDLHSELNLSSLELGDSALYFCASSVSGQAPIYEQYFGPGTRLTVT.

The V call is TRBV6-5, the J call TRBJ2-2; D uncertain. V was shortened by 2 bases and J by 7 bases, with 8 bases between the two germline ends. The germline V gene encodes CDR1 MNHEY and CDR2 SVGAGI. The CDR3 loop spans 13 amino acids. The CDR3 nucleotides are TGTGCCAGCAGTTACCAACTTGGCGGGGAGCTGTTTTTT. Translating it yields CASSYQLGGELFF.

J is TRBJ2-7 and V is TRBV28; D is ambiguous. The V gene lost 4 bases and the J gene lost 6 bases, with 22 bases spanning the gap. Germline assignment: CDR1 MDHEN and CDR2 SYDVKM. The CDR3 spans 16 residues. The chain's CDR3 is CASSSPPVPTPLEQYF. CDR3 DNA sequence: TGTGCCAGCAGTTCCCCCCCCGTCCCAACCCCTCTCGAGCAGTACTTC. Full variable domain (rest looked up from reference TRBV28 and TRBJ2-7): DVKVTQSSRYLVKRTGEKVFLECVQDMDHENMFWYRQDPGLGLRLIYFSYDVKMKEKGDIPEGYSVSREKKERFSLILESASTNQTSMYLCASSSPPVPTPLEQYFGPGTRLTVT.